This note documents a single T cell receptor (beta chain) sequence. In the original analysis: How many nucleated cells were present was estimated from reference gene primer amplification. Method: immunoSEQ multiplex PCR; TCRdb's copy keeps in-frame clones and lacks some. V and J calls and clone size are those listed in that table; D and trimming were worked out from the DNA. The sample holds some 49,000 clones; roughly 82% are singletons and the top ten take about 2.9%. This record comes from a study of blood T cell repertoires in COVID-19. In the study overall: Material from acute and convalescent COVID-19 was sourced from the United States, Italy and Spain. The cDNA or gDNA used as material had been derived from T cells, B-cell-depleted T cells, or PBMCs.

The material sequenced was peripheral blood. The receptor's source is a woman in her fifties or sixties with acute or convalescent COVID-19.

This CDR3 reads CASSSAYEQYF. As DNA, the CDR3 is TGTGCCAGCAGCTCCGCCTACGAGCAGTACTTC. The chain uses TRBV11-3 and TRBJ2-7; no clear D gene. CDR1 is SGHNT, CDR2 YENEEA, per germline. V lost 4 bases and J 2 bases, leaving 3 bases between the germline ends. This CDR3 has 11 amino acids. The full variable domain, completed using reference TRBV11-3 and TRBJ2-7, is EAGVVQSPRYKIIEKKQPVAFWCNPISGHNTLYWYLQNLGQGPELLIRYENEEAVDDSQLPKDRFSAERLKGVDSTLKIQPAELGDSAVYLCASSSAYEQYFGPGTRLTVT.